Following are 20 T cell receptor beta chains from one sample sequenced in a study of regulatory T cells in long-lasting Graves disease. Building the TCR beta libraries relied on iRepertoire HTBI primers, and CDR3 regions underwent Arm-PCR. TCRdb reprocessed the multiplex PCR reads with MiXCR, giving one entry per CDR3 protein. The sample has roughly 560,000 distinct CDR3 sequences, about 16% seen once. Sample time point: newly diagnosed GD, antithyroid drugs for less than 3 months. The TCR library was prepared using RNA isolated from PBMCs. The same sample was also studied in work on T cells in Graves' hyperthyroidism and ophthalmopathy.

The sequencing used peripheral blood mononuclear cells (PBMCs), collected at new diagnosis, from a patient treated with antithyroid drugs. These receptors were taken from a woman aged 35-60 years with Graves disease.

This clonotype turned up a few times. The V call is TRBV6-1, the J call TRBJ2-2; D not resolved. The V and J ends lost 7 bases and 2 bases respectively, with 11 bases between them. Germline CDR1 MNHNS, CDR2 SASEGT. The CDR3 runs 14 residues. The CDR3 DNA reads as TGTGCCAGCACCACGGACCATAACACCGGGGAGCTGTTTTTT. It translates to CASTTDHNTGELFF.

As regards this clonotype: This may come from a read error, since a much larger clone is one base off. The chain couples TRBV12-3 or TRBV12-4 to TRBJ2-3; D call uncertain. This CDR3 spans 14 amino acids. V gave up 1 base and J gave up 0 bases, with 5 bases separating them. This chain's CDR3 is CASSLDASTDTQYF. The CDR3 DNA follows: TGTGCCAGCAGTTTAGATGCTAGCACAGATACGCAGTATTTT.

The sample holds a few counts of this clonotype. The chain carries TRBV6-1 and TRBJ1-3, with 7 bases fitting TRBD1. Germline CDR1 is MNHNS and CDR2 is SASEGT. The ends lost 6 bases at V and 4 bases at J; junction bases unmatched: 15. This CDR3 comprises 17 residues. Here the CDR3 DNA reads TGTGCCAGCAGCGGAGGCCACCCAACGACAGGGGGAAACACCATATATTTT. It yields the protein CASSGGHPTTGGNTIYF.

This clonotype was seen repeatedly, ten times or more. This chain joins TRBV15 and TRBJ2-3; 7 bases are a match to TRBD1. Per germline, CDR1 LNHNV and CDR2 YYDKDF (reference sequence). V gave up 7 bases and J gave up 4 bases; unmatched junction bases: 8. The CDR3 extends over 14 amino acids. The CDR3 is CATKGASRPDTQYF. For the CDR3, the DNA is TGTGCCACCAAGGGGGCTAGTCGGCCAGATACGCAGTATTTT.

The J gene is TRBJ2-7, the V gene TRBV7-9, with D unresolved. V was pared by 1 base and J by 0 bases, with 13 bases between. The CDR3 consists of 16 residues. Germline V lookup: CDR1 SEHNR, CDR2 FQNEAQ (reference sequence). CDR3 sequence (DNA): TGTGCCAGCAGCTTAGAGATAAACAGAGCCTCCTACGAGCAGTACTTC. It encodes CASSLEINRASYEQYF.

Ten or more counts support this clonotype. This chain uses TRBV12-3 or TRBV12-4 with TRBJ1-6; the D gene is possibly TRBD1 (6 bases). Trimming took off 7 bases at V and 9 bases at J, with 16 bases between the two ends. The length of the CDR3 is 14 residues. CDR3 nucleotide sequence: TGTGCCAGCACCTTGGGGGACACCTTTTCACCCCTCCACTTT. Its protein product is CASTLGDTFSPLHF.

On this clonotype itself: A clone one base away is much larger, so this may be a read error. The chain uses TRBV24-1 and TRBJ2-1, with TRBD1 matching over 7 bases. The CDR3 is 17 residues long. The germline V gene has CDR1 KGHDR and CDR2 SFDVKD. DNA for the CDR3: TGTGACACCAGTGATCCCCGGGACAGTTACTCCTACAATGAGCAGTTCTTC. It yields the protein CDTSDPRDSYSYNEQFF.

This clonotype was picked up many times. J is TRBJ2-7 and V is TRBV7-3; D is possibly TRBD2 (7 bases). This CDR3 has 15 amino acids. Germline V gives CDR1 SGHTA, CDR2 FQGTGA. Trimming shortened V by 1 base and J by 2 bases, and 12 bases separated the two germline ends. The CDR3 is CASSLRGGATYEQYF. CDR3 sequence (DNA): TGTGCCAGCAGCTTAAGGGGGGGGGCGACCTACGAGCAGTACTTC.

This chain links TRBV7-6 with TRBJ2-1, with 9 bases aligning to TRBD2. CDR3 length: 15 amino acids. Germline loops: CDR1 SGHVS, CDR2 FNYEAQ. V lost 4 bases to trimming and J lost 9 bases; unmatched junction nucleotides: 10. The CDR3 loop reads CASSSGTSRGAEQFF. The CDR3 DNA is TGTGCCAGCAGCTCTGGGACTAGCAGGGGGGCTGAGCAGTTCTTC.

This clonotype has ten or more counts. CDR3 protein: CASSQTYVDGTQYF. The DNA of the CDR3 is TGTGCCAGCAGCCAAACCTACGTCGACGGTACGCAGTATTTT. The chain employs TRBV3-1 and TRBJ2-3; D gene unclear. The ends were cut back, 2 bases at V and 8 bases at J, with 14 bases in the middle. The CDR3 spans 14 residues. CDR1 and CDR2 (germline): LGHDT, YNNKEL (reference sequence).

This clonotype was seen repeatedly, ten times or more. This sequence joins TRBV30 and TRBJ2-3, with D tentatively TRBD1 (5 bases). Germline values: CDR1 GTSNPN, CDR2 SVGIG (reference sequence). With 3 bases removed from V and 3 bases from J, the gap between germline ends came to 13 bases. The CDR3 runs 14 residues. The CDR3 region is CAWRARVGTDTQYF. CDR3 sequence (DNA): TGTGCCTGGAGGGCCAGGGTCGGGACAGATACGCAGTATTTT. Complete variable domain (other parts from reference TRBV30 and TRBJ2-3): SQTIHQWPATLVQPVGSPLSLECTVEGTSNPNLYWYRQAAGRGLQLLFYSVGIGQISSEVPQNLSASRPQDRQFILSSKKLLLSDSGFYLCAWRARVGTDTQYFGPGTRLTVL.

This sequence joins TRBV6-1 and TRBJ2-2; TRBD2 agrees at 10 bases. CDR3 size: 18 residues. V gave up 6 bases and J gave up 2 bases; unmatched junction bases: 12. The germline V gene has CDR1 MNHNS and CDR2 SASEGT. The CDR3, as DNA: TGTGCCAGCAGCCCGTCACACCTAGCGGGGGTAAACACCGGGGAGCTGTTTTTT. Protein sequence: CASSPSHLAGVNTGELFF.

The chain carries TRBV20-1 and TRBJ1-5; D ambiguous. The germline V gene has CDR1 DFQATT and CDR2 SNEGSKA (reference sequence). There are 16 residues in the CDR3. V lost 0 bases and J 2 bases, leaving 14 bases between the germline ends. CDR3 DNA sequence: TGCAGTGCTAGAGATGCCGAGGGCACGGGCAATCAGCCCCAGCATTTT. This codes for CSARDAEGTGNQPQHF.

The table lists this clonotype with many counts. This chain joins TRBV12-3 or TRBV12-4 and TRBJ1-2; TRBD1 agrees at 9 bases. Trimming removed 6 bases from V and 7 bases from J; junction bases left unmatched: 6. This CDR3 has 13 residues. CDR3 region: CASRRTGVGGYTF. In nucleotides, the CDR3 is TGTGCCAGCAGGCGGACAGGGGTGGGTGGCTACACCTTC.

At least ten counts were recorded for this clonotype. V is TRBV11-3 and J is TRBJ1-1, with D unresolved. Germline CDR1 SGHNT, CDR2 YENEEA. CDR3 length: 12 amino acids. Trimming cost V 3 bases and J 3 bases, with 5 bases left between them. The CDR3 DNA is TGTGCCAGCAGCTTTAAATACACTGAAGCTTTCTTT. This codes for CASSFKYTEAFF.

At least ten counts were recorded for this clonotype. The chain couples TRBV24-1 to TRBJ2-1; 7 bases match TRBD2. The CDR3 runs 14 residues. The V gene's germline CDR1 is KGHDR and CDR2 SFDVKD. J was trimmed by 0 bases and V by 6 bases; bases with no gene match: 1. This chain's CDR3 is CATSTGGSYNEQFF. CDR3 DNA sequence: TGTGCCACCAGTACGGGGGGCTCCTACAATGAGCAGTTCTTC.

On this clonotype itself: This may arise from a read error, as a much more abundant clone is one base away. The V and J genes are TRBV27 and TRBJ2-1; 11 bases agree with TRBD2. The CDR3 runs 14 residues. Per the germline V gene, CDR1 is MNHEY and CDR2 is SMNVEV (reference sequence). With 7 bases clipped from V and 5 bases from J, the junction kept 4 bases outside the gene matches. CDR3 loop: CASTLAGGNNEQFF. The CDR3 region has the DNA TGTGCCAGCACATTAGCGGGGGGGAACAATGAGCAGTTCTTC.

This clonotype has at least ten counts. This chain joins TRBV5-1 and TRBJ2-7, with TRBD1 matching over 8 bases. V lost 0 bases, J lost 3 bases, and 5 bases stayed unmatched. The CDR3 has 15 residues. CDR1 and CDR2 (germline): SGHRS, YFSETQ. The chain's CDR3 is CASSLGTGTGYEQYF. CDR3 coding DNA: TGCGCCAGCAGCTTGGGCACCGGGACAGGCTACGAGCAGTACTTC. The variable domain in full, completed from reference TRBV5-1 and TRBJ2-7, reads KAGVTQTPRYLIKTRGQQVTLSCSPISGHRSVSWYQQTPGQGLQFLFEYFSETQRNKGNFPGRFSGRQFSNSRSEMNVSTLELGDSALYLCASSLGTGTGYEQYFGPGTRLTVT.

This clonotype was recorded at least ten times. This chain connects TRBV2 to TRBJ2-3; D ambiguous. V lost 4 bases and J 4 bases, leaving 3 bases between the germline ends. The CDR3 is made up of 11 amino acids. Germline V lookup: CDR1 SNHLY, CDR2 FYNNEI. CDR3 amino acids: CASSAADTQYF. The CDR3 DNA reads as TGTGCCAGCAGTGCAGCAGATACGCAGTATTTT.

This clonotype was seen repeatedly, ten times or more. This chain connects TRBV20-1 to TRBJ1-6; 10 positions match TRBD1. The ends lost 4 bases at V and 9 bases at J; junction bases unmatched: 6. The CDR3 sequence is 14 residues long. CDR1 is DFQATT and CDR2 is SNEGSKA in the germline V gene (reference sequence). As DNA, the CDR3 is TGCAGTGCTACTCAAGGGACAGGGGCTTCACCCCTCCACTTT. Amino acids: CSATQGTGASPLHF.